This T cell receptor (beta chain) was sequenced in a study of T cells in Graves' hyperthyroidism and ophthalmopathy. It was RNA transcripts that yielded the amplified TCR beta CDR3 regions. RT-PCR in the first round (using the HTBI primer set) targeted the TCR CDR3. TCRdb processed the multiplex PCR reads anew with MiXCR; each CDR3 protein has one entry. This table holds fewer than 750,000 distinct CDR3 sequences, approximately 44% found once. Exclusion criteria comprised uncontrolled infection, other autoimmune disease, pregnancy or lactation. Diagnostic assessment was based on clinical symptoms, serum thyroxine and TRAb, thyroid ultrasound and orbital computed tomography. The length of the CDR3 is 16 residues. V gave up 7 bases and J gave up 2 bases, with 22 bases separating them. Germline CDR1 is SQVTM and CDR2 is ANQGSEA.

Material: peripheral blood or thyroid tissue (not recorded which). This chain uses TRBV29-1 with TRBJ2-3; no clear D. This clonotype was obtained from a woman aged 18-29 years with Graves' hyperthyroidism. CDR3 protein: CSDGNVALDHTDTQYF. CDR3 coding DNA: TGCAGCGACGGAAATGTGGCATTGGATCACACAGATACGCAGTATTTT.